The 18 T cell receptor beta chains below come from one sample, sequenced in a study of tumor and adjacent non-tumor tissue in lung cancer. The library came from three nested PCR rounds adapted from ARM-PCR protocols. Each CDR3 protein gets one entry after TCRdb re-called the multiplex PCR reads with MiXCR. The sample lists 95,000 to 150,000 distinct CDR3 sequences; 66% were seen once. This sample's RNA came from whole unsorted tissue. The sequencing input was lung tumor tissue. Receptor source: a man aged 30 to 45 with non-small cell lung cancer.

Points on this clonotype: One junction end disagrees with the germline gene, perhaps due to a read error. The chain couples TRBV10-3 to TRBJ2-2; maybe TRBD2 (5 bases). The CDR3 runs to 13 residues. CDR1 and CDR2 (germline): ENHRY, SYGVKD. The CDR3 coding sequence is TGTGCCATCAGGGCGGTCAACACCGGGAAGCTGTTTTTT. This encodes CAIRAVNTGKLFF.

Concerning this clonotype itself: Sequence at one end of the junction differs from germline and may be a read error. V usage is TRBV4-2 and J usage is TRBJ2-5; a weak D match, TRBD2 (5 bases). The germline gives CDR1 LGHNA, CDR2 YNFKEQ. CDR3 length equals 18 residues. CDR3: CVSSQDGVRTRVVETQYF. DNA of the CDR3: TGCGTCAGCAGCCAAGATGGCGTGCGAACTAGGGTGGTGGAGACCCAGTACTTC.

On this clonotype itself: The junction departs from the called germline gene at one end, perhaps through a read error. The chain uses TRBV28 and TRBJ2-1; D gene unclear. Germline V CDR1 and CDR2: MDHEN, SYDVKM. The length of the CDR3 is 18 residues. For the CDR3, the DNA is TGTGCCGGCAGTTCCCCCATAGTGGAGAAGAGCTCCTACAATGGGCAGTTCTTC. As protein: CAGSSPIVEKSSYNGQFF. Combining the CDR3 with reference TRBV28 and TRBJ2-1 gives the whole variable domain DVKVTQSSRYLVKRTGEKVFLECVQDMDHENMFWYRQDPGLGLRLIYFSYDVKMKEKGDIPEGYSVSREKKERFSLILESASTNQTSMYLCAGSSPIVEKSSYNGQFFGPGTRLTVL.

Concerning this clonotype itself: A much larger clonotype is one base distant, so this may be a read error. The gene calls are TRBV20-1 and TRBJ2-4; TRBD1 matches at 8 bases. Germline CDR1 reads DFQATT; CDR2 reads SNEGSKA (reference sequence). The CDR3 is made up of 16 amino acids. The CDR3, as DNA: TGCAGTACTAGAGTTCAGGGGGCGTCAGCCAAAAACATTCAGTACTTC. This sequence encodes CSTRVQGASAKNIQYF.

Worth noting for this clonotype: The junction departs from the called germline gene at one end, perhaps through a read error. The V call is TRBV6-2 or TRBV6-3, the J call TRBJ2-7; D might be TRBD2 (6 bases). CDR3 length: 15 residues. Germline V CDR1 and CDR2: MNHEY, SVGEGT. CDR3 amino acids: CASSYSTGDAYVQYF. The CDR3 DNA is TGTGCCAGTAGTTACTCAACGGGGGATGCCTATGTGCAGTACTTC.

To note about this clonotype: A much more abundant neighbour one base away suggests this may be a read error. CDR3 amino acids: CASSERWASEQFF. DNA for the CDR3: TGTGCCAGCAGTGAACGGTGGGCCAGTGAGCAGTTCTTC. The chain carries TRBV6-1 and TRBJ2-1, with D unresolved. CDR1 MNHNS and CDR2 SASEGT come from the germline V gene. V was cut by 2 bases and J by 9 bases, with 11 bases left in between. The CDR3 runs to 13 residues.

Concerning this clonotype: Germline is not matched at one junction end, which may reflect a read error. The gene calls are TRBV11-2 and TRBJ2-7, with 7 bases fitting TRBD1. CDR1 is SGHAT and CDR2 is FQNNGV in the germline V gene. The CDR3 totals 13 residues. The CDR3 bases are TGTGCCATGAGCCTCAACAGGGGCCACGAACAGTACTTT. Its translation: CAMSLNRGHEQYF. Full variable domain (outside the CDR3, taken from reference TRBV11-2 and TRBJ2-7): EAGVAQSPRYKIIEKRQSVAFWCNPISGHATLYWYQQILGQGPKLLIQFQNNGVVDDSQLPKDRFSAERLKGVDSTLKIQPAKLEDSAVYLCAMSLNRGHEQYFGPGTRLTVT.

The chain uses TRBV10-3 and TRBJ2-7; D not resolved. CDR1 is ENHRY, CDR2 SYGVKD, per germline. The CDR3 totals 14 residues. The V gene lost 6 bases and the J gene lost 10 bases, with 22 bases spanning the gap. The CDR3 reads CAIRAPVQRREQYF. CDR3 nucleotide sequence: TGTGCCATCAGGGCTCCTGTGCAGAGGCGTGAACAGTACTTC.

This clonotype has just one count. The chain has TRBV5-1 and TRBJ1-2, with D tentatively TRBD1 (5 bases). The V end was cut by 0 bases, the J end by 2 bases, with 8 bases between. Per germline, CDR1 SGHRS and CDR2 YFSETQ. The length of the CDR3 is 14 residues. The CDR3 sequence: CASSLDTGNYGYTF. CDR3 coding DNA: TGCGCCAGCAGCTTGGACACAGGAAACTATGGCTACACCTTC.

A remark on this clonotype: A read error may explain this, as a much larger clone is one base away. The rearrangement links TRBV6-2 or TRBV6-3 to TRBJ1-1; a weak D match, TRBD1 (6 bases). The CDR3 covers 16 residues. Germline V gene lookup returns CDR1 MNHEY and CDR2 SVGEGT. The V and J ends lost 0 bases and 0 bases respectively, with 11 bases between them. Here the CDR3 reads CASSYSTDSMNTEAFF. The CDR3 DNA reads TGTGCCAGCAGTTACTCGACGGACAGCATGAACACTGAAGCTTTCTTT.

On this clonotype: A much larger clone differs by one base, so this may be a read error. The chain combines TRBV4-1 with TRBJ2-1, with TRBD1 identical over 10 bases. Germline-derived CDR1 and CDR2 are MGHRA and YSYEKL. There are 17 residues in the CDR3. The CDR3, as DNA: TGCGCCAGCAGCCAAGGATGGACAGGGGGGACCTACAATGAGAAGTTCTTC. It codes for CASSQGWTGGTYNEKFF.

Comments on this clonotype: Given a much more abundant clone one base away, this may be a read error. V gene TRBV4-1 combines with J gene TRBJ1-5, with D maybe TRBD1 (5 bases). In germline, CDR1 is MGHRA, CDR2 YSYEKL. The CDR3 has 15 residues. Trimming left V 1 base short and J 5 bases short, with 12 bases between. The CDR3 sequence: CASSQGTRLDQPQHF. The CDR3 DNA reads as TGCGCCAGCAGCCAAGGGACAAGGTTAGATCAGCCCCAGCATTTT.

With respect to this clonotype: Germline and junction disagree at one end, which may indicate a read error. The rearrangement joins TRBV11-1 to TRBJ2-4, with D perhaps matching TRBD1 (5 bases). The CDR3 is made up of 16 amino acids. Germline assignment: CDR1 SGHAT and CDR2 FQDESV (reference sequence). CDR3 sequence reads: CASTHSIRATKNIHYF. The CDR3 coding sequence is TGTGCCAGCACCCACTCAATCAGGGCGACCAAAAACATTCACTACTTC.

As concerns this clonotype: Given a much more abundant clone one base away, this may be a read error. The V gene is TRBV10-1, the J gene TRBJ2-3; 9 bases map to TRBD1. Looked up from germline, CDR1 is WNHNN and CDR2 is SYGVQD (reference sequence). CDR3 length: 15 amino acids. CDR3 DNA: TGCGCCAGCAGCCAGGGACAGGGCAGCACAGATGCGCAGTATTTT. Residues: CASSQGQGSTDAQYF.

Of note for this clonotype: Here the CDR3 omits its conserved ending phenylalanine or tryptophan, so a read error is the likely source. In DNA form, the CDR3 reads TGTGCCAGCAGTCTTCACGGCCCGATCGGGGGGCTGTTTCTT. It translates to CASSLHGPIGGLFL. The chain uses TRBV6-2 or TRBV6-3 and TRBJ2-2; possible D gene TRBD2, 6 bases. Germline lookup yields CDR1 MNHEY and CDR2 SVGEGT. The CDR3 runs to 14 residues.

This clonotype was seen repeatedly, ten times or more. The chain joins TRBV12-3 or TRBV12-4 to TRBJ2-5; 8 bases match TRBD1. J gave up 1 base and V 6 bases, and 4 bases lay outside the gene matches. This CDR3 contains 14 residues. This CDR3 is CASSSTGGQETQYF. CDR3 sequence (DNA): TGTGCCAGCAGCTCCACAGGGGGCCAAGAGACCCAGTACTTC.

In regard to this clonotype: Just one base apart from a much larger clone, this may be a read error. This chain connects TRBV6-2 or TRBV6-3 to TRBJ2-5; no clear D gene. Trimming stripped 6 bases from V and 2 bases from J, with 13 bases between. This CDR3 contains 14 residues. CDR1 and CDR2 from the germline V gene are MNHEY and SVGEGT. The CDR3 sequence: CASSQRFLQETQYF. The DNA of the CDR3 is TGTGCCAGCAGCCAGAGATTTCTGCAAGAGACCCAGTACTTC.

The chain carries TRBV11-3 and TRBJ2-5; 9 bases are a match to TRBD2. V gave up 10 bases and J gave up 2 bases; unmatched junction bases: 11. CDR3 size: 15 residues. Germline V gene lookup returns CDR1 SGHNT and CDR2 YENEEA. The CDR3 reads CANSLEAGGQETQYF. CDR3 nucleotide sequence: TGTGCCAATAGCTTAGAGGCGGGAGGGCAAGAGACCCAGTACTTC.